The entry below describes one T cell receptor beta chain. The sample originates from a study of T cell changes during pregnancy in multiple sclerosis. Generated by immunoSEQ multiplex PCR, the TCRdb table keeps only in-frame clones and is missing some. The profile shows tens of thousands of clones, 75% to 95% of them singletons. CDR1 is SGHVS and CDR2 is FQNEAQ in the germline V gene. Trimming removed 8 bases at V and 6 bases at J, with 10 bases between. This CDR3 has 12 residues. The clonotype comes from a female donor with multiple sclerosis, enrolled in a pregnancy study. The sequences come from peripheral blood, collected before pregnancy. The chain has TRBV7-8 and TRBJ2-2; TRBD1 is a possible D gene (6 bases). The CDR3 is CASRQVPGELFF. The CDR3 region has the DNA TGTGCCAGCCGACAGGTTCCCGGGGAGCTGTTTTTT.